What follows are 29 T cell receptor beta chains derived from one specimen sequenced in a study of T cells in women clearing cervical HPV infection. Assay: immunoSEQ multiplex PCR; the TCRdb copy retains only in-frame clones and omits some. The sample has roughly 22,000 clones; the top ten hold 12%. Source material: blood buffy coat. The receptor source for this set is a woman aged 18 to 75 with a cervical HPV16 infection that either progressed to CIN3+ or cleared (not recorded which).

As to this clone: The read stops 3 residues short of the end of the CDR3; the missing end is completed from the germline J gene. The gene calls are TRBV4-1 and TRBJ1-4, with D perhaps TRBD1 (5 bases). Germline-derived CDR1 and CDR2 are MGHRA and YSYEKL. The CDR3 is made up of 15 amino acids. The germline V and J ends were trimmed by 4 bases and 8 bases, with 17 bases remaining between them. CDR3 region: CASSPLRGVEEKLFF. CDR3 bases read: TGCGCCAGCAGCCCCCTCCGAGGGGTTGAAGAAAAA.

As to this clone: The CDR3 end falls 3 residues outside the read, so it is completed with the germline J gene. This chain uses TRBV19 with TRBJ2-3; D uncertain. CDR3 length: 14 residues. Germline CDR1 and CDR2: LNHDA and SQIVND (reference sequence). The V end lost 1 base, the J end lost 0 bases, and 5 bases lay between the germline ends. The CDR3 loop reads CASSIAPSTDTQYF. The DNA read from the CDR3 is TGTGCCAGTAGTATAGCCCCTAGCACAGATACG.

With regard to this clone: The read stops 3 residues short of the end of the CDR3; the missing end is completed from the germline J gene. The genes are TRBV5-1 and TRBJ1-3; 9 nucleotides line up with TRBD1. V shed 3 bases, J shed 4 bases, and the junction held 2 bases outside the gene matches. Per germline, CDR1 SGHRS and CDR2 YFSETQ. CDR3 size: 14 residues. Incomplete CDR3 DNA: TGCGCCAGCAGCTCCGGGACAGGGGGAAACACC. This gives the protein CASSSGTGGNT. The full CDR3 sequence reads CASSSGTGGNTIYF. The complete variable domain, with remaining parts taken from reference TRBV5-1 and TRBJ1-3, reads KAGVTQTPRYLIKTRGQQVTLSCSPISGHRSVSWYQQTPGQGLQFLFEYFSETQRNKGNFPGRFSGRQFSNSRSEMNVSTLELGDSALYLCASSSGTGGNTIYFGEGSWLTVV.

Concerning this clone: The CDR3 extends 3 residues past the end of the read, so its final part is completed from the germline J gene. The chain is built from TRBV5-1 and TRBJ2-5, with 8 nucleotides matching TRBD2. This CDR3 has 14 residues. V shed 2 bases and J 4 bases; nucleotides not matched to a gene: 4. The germline CDR1 and CDR2 sequences are SGHRS and YFSETQ. The DNA read from the CDR3 is TGCGCCAGCAGCTTAGTAGCGGGGTCAGAGACC. It is translated as CASSLVAGSET. The complete CDR3 protein is CASSLVAGSETQYF.

With regard to this clone: The CDR3 end is not reached by the read, which stops 3 residues before it; the germline J gene fills it in. J is TRBJ2-5 and V is TRBV7-2; D is possibly TRBD1 (6 bases). The CDR3 has 15 residues. In germline, CDR1 is SGHTA, CDR2 FQGNSA. Trimming cost V 5 bases and J 5 bases, with 18 bases left between them. CDR3 residues: CASSPGGRVEETQYF. The DNA read from the CDR3 is TGTGCCAGCAGCCCTGGGGGCAGGGTCGAGGAGACC. Full variable domain (missing parts from reference TRBV7-2 and TRBJ2-5): GAGVSQSPSNKVTEKGKDVELRCDPISGHTALYWYRQSLGQGLEFLIYFQGNSAPDKSGLPSDRFSAERTGGSVSTLTIQRTQQEDSAVYLCASSPGGRVEETQYFGPGTRLLVL.

As regards this clone: The CDR3 end falls 3 residues outside the read, so it is completed with the germline J gene. V and J are TRBV24-1 and TRBJ2-7; D unresolved. This CDR3 has 12 residues. The V end was cut by 4 bases, the J end by 0 bases, with 3 bases between. Germline V gene sequence: CDR1 KGHDR, CDR2 SFDVKD. The CDR3 region is CATSDGSYEQYF. The covered CDR3 bases are TGTGCCACCAGTGACGGCTCCTACGAG.

On this clone: The read ends 3 residues early relative to the CDR3; the germline J gene fills the gap. This chain joins TRBV7-9 and TRBJ1-5, with TRBD1 identical over 11 bases. Trimming took 4 bases from V and 5 from J; bases not matched to a gene: 1. The CDR3 has 14 amino acids. The germline CDR1 and CDR2 sequences are SEHNR and FQNEAQ (reference sequence). CDR3 DNA (partial): TGTGCCAGCAGCTCGGGACAGGGGGATCAGCCC. It codes for CASSSGQGDQP. The complete CDR3 protein is CASSSGQGDQPQHF.

About this clone: The read stops 3 residues short of the end of the CDR3; the missing end is completed from the germline J gene. The rearrangement uses TRBV5-1 and TRBJ1-4, with TRBD1 matching over 7 bases. Germline values: CDR1 SGHRS, CDR2 YFSETQ. The CDR3 sequence is 17 residues long. The CDR3 loop is CASSLEGGRGGNSPLFF. The DNA read from the CDR3 is TGCGCCAGCAGCTTGGAAGGGGGCAGAGGCGGTAATTCACCA.

In the case of this clone: The read stops 3 residues short of the end of the CDR3; the missing end is completed from the germline J gene. The rearrangement uses TRBV10-3 and TRBJ2-3, with TRBD1 as a possible D gene (5 bases). The V gene's germline CDR1 is ENHRY and CDR2 SYGVKD. The CDR3 is 15 residues long. CDR3 loop: CAISEGASSIQPQYF. CDR3 bases read: TGTGCCATCAGTGAAGGGGCAAGCTCTATTCAGCCG.

On this clone: The read finishes 3 residues shy of the CDR3 end, and the germline J gene is used to complete it. The chain carries TRBV7-3 and TRBJ2-5, with 12 bases identical to TRBD2. V shed 5 bases, J shed 4 bases, and the junction held 2 bases outside the gene matches. This CDR3 comprises 14 residues. CDR1 and CDR2 from the germline V gene are SGHTA and FQGTGA. The CDR3 reads CASSPGLAGETQYF. The DNA read from the CDR3 is TGTGCCAGCAGCCCGGGACTAGCGGGAGAGACC.

Incomplete CDR3 DNA: TGTGCCAGCAGCCGCGTTCAGGGGATAACTGAA. Protein: CASSRVQGITE. The CDR3 reads in full as CASSRVQGITEAFF. J is TRBJ1-1 and V is TRBV7-9, with D perhaps matching TRBD1 (6 bases). The read terminates 3 residues before the CDR3 end, so the remaining end is supplied by the germline J gene. There are 14 residues in the CDR3. V lost 5 bases to trimming and J lost 5 bases, with 15 bases between them. Germline assignment: CDR1 SEHNR and CDR2 FQNEAQ (reference sequence).

On this clone: The CDR3 goes on 3 residues after the read ends, and that part is filled in from the germline J gene. This chain joins TRBV7-2 and TRBJ1-1; tentatively, D is TRBD1 (5 bases). Trimming pared 3 bases from V and 2 bases from J, leaving 10 bases between. CDR1 and CDR2 from the germline V gene are SGHTA and FQGNSA. CDR3 length: 14 amino acids. CDR3 in amino acids: CASSFGQGNTEAFF. The sequenced CDR3 bases are TGTGCCAGCAGCTTCGGTCAGGGAAACACTGAA.

On this clone itself: The CDR3 end falls 3 residues outside the read, so it is completed with the germline J gene. J is TRBJ2-3 and V is TRBV18; D perhaps matches TRBD1 (6 bases). Between the trimmed V and J ends, which lost 5 bases and 3 bases, there was a span of 12 bases. The germline V gene has CDR1 KGHSH and CDR2 LQKENI. The CDR3 totals 14 residues. CDR3 DNA (partial): TGTGCCAGCTCAACCTCACAGGGTACAGATACG. This translates into CASSTSQGTDT. The entire CDR3 sequence reads CASSTSQGTDTQYF.

A word on this clone: With the read ending 3 residues before the CDR3 end, the germline J gene is used to fill in that end. The chain employs TRBV19 and TRBJ1-5, with a weak D call TRBD1 (5 bases). The CDR3 has 16 amino acids. Looked up from germline, CDR1 is LNHDA and CDR2 is SQIVND (reference sequence). The germline V and J ends were trimmed by 2 bases and 6 bases, with 17 bases remaining between them. The covered CDR3 bases are TGTGCCAGTAGTATAAGTTTGCGGGGCGGAGGTCAGCCC. Its translation is CASSISLRGGGQP. The CDR3 in its entirety is CASSISLRGGGQPQHF.

According to its frequency, this clone is large. The missing CDR3 end, 3 residues past where the read stops, is filled in from the germline J gene. The chain recombines TRBV11-2 with TRBJ1-1; D remains unclear. The V gene's germline CDR1 is SGHAT and CDR2 FQNNGV. The CDR3 has 11 amino acids. Trimming stripped 6 bases from V and 5 bases from J, with 7 bases between. CDR3 sequence reads: CASRYGTEAFF. The covered CDR3 bases are TGTGCCAGCAGGTACGGGACTGAA.

As concerns this clone: With the read ending 3 residues before the CDR3 end, the germline J gene is used to fill in that end. V gene TRBV5-4 combines with J gene TRBJ2-7; D may be TRBD1 (6 bases). The germline V and J ends were trimmed by 4 bases and 5 bases, with 19 bases remaining between them. Per the germline V gene, CDR1 is SGHNT and CDR2 is YYREEE (reference sequence). CDR3 length: 15 residues. The CDR3 DNA, read in part, is TGTGCCAGCAGCCCGCCCGGCAGGGGTGCTGACGAG. Its protein product is CASSPPGRGADE. The whole CDR3 is CASSPPGRGADEQYF.

This clone is identified as medium-sized from frequency. CDR3 in amino acids: CASSPGLSSTDTQYF. Incomplete CDR3 DNA: TGTGCCAGCTCACCCGGACTCTCTAGCACAGATACG. This sequence joins TRBV18 and TRBJ2-3; a weak D match, TRBD2 (5 bases). The CDR3 is cut off 3 residues early in the read; its end comes from the germline J gene. From germline, CDR1 is KGHSH and CDR2 LQKENI. The length of the CDR3 is 15 residues. Trimming took off 3 bases at V and 0 bases at J, with 10 bases between the two ends.

On this clone itself: The read ends 3 residues shy of where the CDR3 ends; the end is completed using the germline J gene. The rearrangement links TRBV20-1 to TRBJ1-4, with D perhaps TRBD1 (5 bases). The CDR3 covers 15 residues. Germline V gives CDR1 DFQATT, CDR2 SNEGSKA (reference sequence). Incomplete CDR3 DNA: TGCAGTGCCCTGTTAACTAGCTCTGGGGCCAACGTA. This sequence encodes CSALLTSSGANV. The entire CDR3 protein is CSALLTSSGANVLFF.

Comment on this clone: Coverage ceases 3 residues before the CDR3 finishes, and the germline J gene fills in the end. The V and J genes are TRBV20-1 and TRBJ2-3, with 14 bases that match TRBD2. The CDR3 totals 22 residues. From germline, CDR1 is DFQATT and CDR2 SNEGSKA (reference sequence). The trim removed 0 bases at V and 4 bases at J, leaving 21 bases unmatched. The covered CDR3 bases are TGCAGTGCTAGAGATATAGGACTAGCGGGAGGCCCTCAAAGTGGTTCCTCAGATACG. Its protein is CSARDIGLAGGPQSGSSDT. The whole CDR3 reads CSARDIGLAGGPQSGSSDTQYF.

Details on this clone: The read terminates 3 residues ahead of where the CDR3 ends, so the germline J gene completes it. The chain recombines TRBV5-1 with TRBJ2-7; perhaps TRBD1 as D (6 bases). The CDR3 runs to 12 residues. Trimming removed 4 bases from V and 3 bases from J, with 8 bases in between. In germline, CDR1 is SGHRS, CDR2 YFSETQ. The CDR3 spells CASSRGHYEQYF. The part of the CDR3 DNA that was read is TGCGCCAGCAGCCGGGGACACTACGAG.

With respect to this clone: The junction differs from germline at one of its ends, possibly a read error. Coverage ceases 3 residues before the CDR3 finishes, and the germline J gene fills in the end. At the DNA level, this CDR3 is encoded by other sequences in the same sample as well. V gene TRBV7-2 combines with J gene TRBJ1-3, with D possibly matching TRBD1 (5 bases). The CDR3 sequence is 15 residues long. The germline CDR1 and CDR2 sequences are SGHTA and FQGNSA. CDR3 DNA (partial): TGTGCCAGCAGCTTAGTGGGACTATCTGGAAACACA. Amino acid sequence: CASSLVGLSGNT. The entire CDR3 reads CASSLVGLSGNTIYF.

CDR3: CASSRLAGGRSTDTQYF. CDR3 bases read: TGTGCCAGCTCGCGCCTAGCGGGAGGACGGTCTACAGATACG. This chain uses TRBV18 with TRBJ2-3; 11 bases align to TRBD2. The read terminates 3 residues before the CDR3 end, so the remaining end is supplied by the germline J gene. This CDR3 contains 17 residues. V lost 6 bases, J lost 3 bases, and 11 bases stayed unmatched. Germline CDR1 is KGHSH and CDR2 is LQKENI.

For this clone: Coverage ceases 3 residues before the CDR3 finishes, and the germline J gene fills in the end. The gene calls are TRBV13 and TRBJ2-3; D unclear. Between the trimmed V and J ends, which lost 1 base and 4 bases, there was a span of 12 bases. The CDR3 sequence is 15 residues long. Germline CDR1 reads PRHDT; CDR2 reads FYEKMQ (reference sequence). The CDR3 reads CASSLDSSSPDTQYF. The CDR3 DNA, read in part, is TGTGCCAGCAGCTTAGACTCAAGTAGCCCAGATACG.

In the case of this clone: Coverage ceases 3 residues before the CDR3 finishes, and the germline J gene fills in the end. The chain joins TRBV20-1 to TRBJ2-5; possible D gene TRBD1, 5 bases. With 6 bases removed from V and 2 bases from J, the gap between germline ends came to 22 bases. Germline CDR1 is DFQATT and CDR2 is SNEGSKA (reference sequence). This CDR3 spans 16 amino acids. The CDR3 bases that were read are TGCAGTGCGCTCGTTCGTCTTCGGCAGGGACAAGAGACC. Protein sequence: CSALVRLRQGQET. In full, the CDR3 reads CSALVRLRQGQETQYF.

With regard to this clone: The read is 3 residues too short to cover the CDR3 end, so that end is filled in from the germline J gene. The gene calls are TRBV29-1 and TRBJ2-3; the D gene is possibly TRBD2 (5 bases). The CDR3 is 15 residues long. Germline V gives CDR1 SQVTM, CDR2 ANQGSEA. The CDR3 sequence is CSVGVLRLTKETQYF. CDR3 DNA (partial): TGCAGCGTTGGGGTCCTCCGACTGACTAAAGAGACG.

Worth noting for this clone: The sequence runs out 3 residues before the end of the CDR3; the remainder is reconstructed from the germline J gene. V and J are TRBV2 and TRBJ2-7; the match to TRBD1 covers 9 bases. Germline loops: CDR1 SNHLY, CDR2 FYNNEI. The ends lost 5 bases at V and 5 bases at J; junction bases unmatched: 7. The CDR3 is made up of 14 amino acids. The CDR3 region is CASSSGTGYNEQYF. Partial CDR3 DNA: TGTGCCAGCAGTTCCGGGACAGGGTATAACGAG.

Turning to this clone: The observed sequence ends 3 residues before the CDR3 terminus, with the missing tail filled in from the germline J gene. The J gene is TRBJ2-3, the V gene TRBV20-1, with a weak D call TRBD2 (5 bases). Per germline, CDR1 DFQATT and CDR2 SNEGSKA (reference sequence). The CDR3 is 14 residues long. Partial CDR3 DNA: TGCAGTGCTAGAGCGGGGTCCCTCAATCAGCCG. Translating gives CSARAGSLNQP. The whole CDR3 protein reads CSARAGSLNQPQYF.

Worth noting for this clone: The read halts 3 residues ahead of the CDR3 end, with the missing end drawn from the germline J gene. This rearrangement joins TRBV7-3 to TRBJ2-2; TRBD1 matches at 9 bases. Germline V lookup: CDR1 SGHTA, CDR2 FQGTGA. CDR3 length equals 18 residues. J gave up 1 base and V 4 bases, and 10 bases lay outside the gene matches. CDR3 bases read: TGTGCCAGCAGCTGGGTTGGGGGGACAGGGATGAACACCGGGGAG. It encodes CASSWVGGTGMNTGE. The full CDR3 protein reads CASSWVGGTGMNTGELFF.

As to this clone: With the read ending 3 residues before the CDR3 end, the germline J gene is used to fill in that end. The genes are TRBV27 and TRBJ2-3; TRBD2 agrees at 13 bases. From germline, CDR1 is MNHEY and CDR2 SMNVEV (reference sequence). The CDR3 has 18 residues. The J segment lost 2 bases and the V segment lost 5 bases, leaving 10 bases of the junction unmatched. The CDR3 sequence is CASSQNSGTSGDTDTQYF. Partial CDR3 DNA: TGTGCCAGCAGTCAGAACTCTGGGACTAGCGGGGACACAGATACG.